This TCR beta chain was sequenced during a study of CD4+ T cells in melanoma. Study findings and constraints: In melanoma, neoantigen-specific CD4+ T cells reportedly differed in differentiation state. A reported correlation linked neoantigen-specific CD4+ T cells to CD8+, macrophage and B cell function.

Worth noting for this clone: The antigen is undetermined.

The protocol was immunoSEQ multiplex PCR, while the TCRdb copy is restricted to in-frame clones and leaves out a portion. The sample has roughly 150,000 clones, about nine tenths seen once. The CDR3 covers 15 residues. The V end lost 5 bases, the J end lost 10 bases, and 18 bases lay between the germline ends. The germline CDR1 and CDR2 sequences are SGHAT and FQNNGV. The receptor was isolated from a human donor with melanoma. This chain connects TRBV11-2 to TRBJ1-6; no reliable D call. The CDR3 spells CASSLTREGRSPLHF. CDR3 DNA sequence: TGTGCCAGCAGCCTAACCCGGGAGGGCAGATCACCCCTCCACTTT. The full variable domain, in which reference TRBV11-2 and TRBJ1-6 provide the parts outside the CDR3, is EAGVAQSPRYKIIEKRQSVAFWCNPISGHATLYWYQQILGQGPKLLIQFQNNGVVDDSQLPKDRFSAERLKGVDSTLKIQPAKLEDSAVYLCASSLTREGRSPLHFGNGTRLTVT.